This T cell receptor beta chain was sequenced in a study of CD8 T cells in ankylosing spondylitis. General study results and limits: Significantly higher representation of disease-linked clones was reported for matched ankylosing spondylitis synovial fluid.

Scientists made TCR beta libraries using quantitative 5'-RACE with molecular barcodes. MiXCR, applied by TCRdb to the 5' RACE reads, yields one record per CDR3 protein. This sample has about 180,000 distinct CDR3 sequences, with 9.8% found just once. This clonotype was seen more than once but under ten times. Its antigen is currently unknown. The clonotype comes from a female donor with ankylosing spondylitis or in good health (not recorded which). Sequenced: blood, either unsorted or a sorted T cell fraction (not recorded which).

The CDR3 protein is CASSLGQSSSGGEQFF. CDR3 in DNA: TGTGCCAGCAGCTTAGGTCAATCGAGCTCGGGTGGTGAGCAGTTCTTC. The chain has TRBV7-9 and TRBJ2-1; D is ambiguous. Germline values: CDR1 SEHNR, CDR2 FQNEAQ (reference sequence). V shed 1 base and J shed 9 bases, with 19 bases lying between them. This CDR3 has 16 amino acids.